This T cell receptor (beta chain) was profiled in a study of cytomegalovirus exposure and HLA in healthy donors. There are 14 residues in the CDR3. PCR amplification relied on 60 Vbeta primers (plus 13 Jbeta primers). TCRdb keeps only in-frame clones here, not all; method: immunoSEQ multiplex PCR. The sample records tens of thousands of clones, 75% to 80% being singletons. Study-wide points: Roughly even sequencing depth across donors was the assumption behind the presence/absence analyses. Cytomegalovirus-associated status was assigned to about 160 TCR beta chains.

In regard to this clone: Its specificity is unknown.

Sequences were obtained from PBMCs. This chain joins TRBV21-1 and TRBJ1-5; whether TRBD1, the table's D call, matches the DNA was not checked. TRBV21-1 is a pseudogene. This sequence originates from a female donor in good health and CMV-seronegative. The CDR3 protein is CASSKVAGWQPQHF. The CDR3, as DNA: TGTGCCAGCAGCAAAGTGGCAGGGTGGCAGCCCCAGCATTTT.